A selection of T cell receptor beta chains follows, all from one sample in a study of Ad26.COV2.S vaccination and SARS-CoV-2 variants. Libraries were prepared by immunoSEQ multiplex PCR; TCRdb keeps only in-frame clonotypes and omits some of them. This sample has roughly 410,000 clones, with under 90% found just once. This sample comprised peripheral blood, obtained in a trial of Ad26.COV2.S vaccine versus placebo. The receptors originated from a person between 18 and 65 years old who received the Ad26.COV2.S COVID-19 vaccine or a placebo. CDR3s include the opening cysteine and the closing phenylalanine or tryptophan. The D gene is left open where the match is weak. Rows may omit the clone size; those that give it use once, few, many or a size class.

j_gene,abundance,d_gene,len,v_gene,CDR3nt,CDR3aa
TRBJ2-5,NA,NA,13,TRBV11-2,TGTGCCAGCACCTTTTTGGTGGGAGAGACCCAGTACTTC,CASTFLVGETQYF
TRBJ2-2,NA,NA,11,TRBV5-1,TGCGCCAGCCCCTCGCGGGGGGAGCTGTTTTTT,CASPSRGELFF
TRBJ1-1,NA,TRBD1,12,TRBV2,TGTGCCAGCAGATCTGACAGGGGAAGCTCTTTCTTT,CASRSDRGSSFF
TRBJ2-2,NA,NA,16,TRBV27,TGTGCCAGCAGTTTATCTGGGGGGGGGCGCCCCGGGGAGCTGTTTTTT,CASSLSGGGRPGELFF
TRBJ2-7,NA,TRBD1,14,TRBV7-2,TGTGCCAGCAATTTCGGGACAGGGCAAGGGGAGCAGTACTTC,CASNFGTGQGEQYF
TRBJ1-2,NA,NA,11,TRBV6-5,TGTGCCAGCACTTACACCTATGGCTACACCTTC,CASTYTYGYTF
TRBJ2-1,NA,TRBD2,15,TRBV18,TGTGCCAGCTCACCACGACTAGCGGACAACAATGAGCAGTTCTTC,CASSPRLADNNEQFF
TRBJ2-1,NA,NA,11,TRBV5-6,TGTGCCAGCAGCAGTTACAATGAGCAGTTCTTC,CASSSYNEQFF
TRBJ2-7,once,NA,11,TRBV25-1,TGTGCCAGCAGTGTCGGCTACGAGCAGTACTTC,CASSVGYEQYF
TRBJ1-2,NA,TRBD1,13,TRBV11-2,TGTGCCAGCAGCTTCCGGGACAGGGACGGCTACACCTTC,CASSFRDRDGYTF
TRBJ1-5,NA,NA,13,TRBV19,TGTGCCAGTAGTATAAGGGACCATCAGCCCCAGCATTTT,CASSIRDHQPQHF
TRBJ2-2,NA,NA,13,TRBV11-2,TGTGCCAGCAGCCAAGGTGGCACCGGGGAGCTGTTTTTT,CASSQGGTGELFF
TRBJ2-7,NA,NA,13,TRBV12-3/TRBV12-4,TGTGCCAGCAGTACTACAGTTTCCTACGAGCAGTACTTC,CASSTTVSYEQYF
TRBJ1-1,NA,NA,14,TRBV19,TGTGCCAGTAGTGGGGGGGTGATGGGCACTGAAGCTTTCTTT,CASSGGVMGTEAFF
TRBJ2-7,NA,TRBD2,16,TRBV5-1,TGCGCCAGCAGCTTGGCCCAGGGAGGGGTTCCCTACGAGCAGTACTTC,CASSLAQGGVPYEQYF
TRBJ2-7,NA,NA,16,TRBV5-4,TGTGCCAGCAGCGGGTTTCCGGCGGGGGCCTCCTACGAGCAGTACTTC,CASSGFPAGASYEQYF
TRBJ1-1,few,TRBD1,15,TRBV4-2,TGTGCCAGCAGCCGCCAGGGACAGGTGAACACTGAAGCTTTCTTT,CASSRQGQVNTEAFF
TRBJ1-2,once,TRBD1,16,TRBV5-6,TGTGCCAGCAGCTTTCCGGGACAGGTCGCCCTCGATGGCTACACCTTC,CASSFPGQVALDGYTF
TRBJ2-3,few,NA,14,TRBV2,TGTGCCAGCAGTTTGGGGTTTCTCACAGATACGCAGTATTTT,CASSLGFLTDTQYF
TRBJ2-5,NA,NA,12,TRBV5-6,TGTGCCAGCAGCTTGGTTCGAGAGACCCAGTACTTC,CASSLVRETQYF
TRBJ2-5,NA,TRBD1,15,TRBV5-1,TGCGCCAGCAGCCGGACAGGGGCGTACCAAGAGACCCAGTACTTC,CASSRTGAYQETQYF
TRBJ1-1,NA,NA,15,TRBV18,TGTGCCAGCTCACCACCGGGGGGGATGAACACTGAAGCTTTCTTT,CASSPPGGMNTEAFF
TRBJ2-7,NA,NA,13,TRBV28,TGTGCCAGCAGTTCGATAGCGACCTACGAGCAGTACTTC,CASSSIATYEQYF
TRBJ2-5,NA,NA,15,TRBV2,TGTGCCAGCAGTCCATCAGGAGGGTACCAAGAGACCCAGTACTTC,CASSPSGGYQETQYF
TRBJ1-1,NA,NA,13,TRBV19,TGTGCCAGTACAAATCGGGTGAGCACTGAAGCTTTCTTT,CASTNRVSTEAFF
TRBJ2-1,NA,TRBD1,15,TRBV5-5,TGTGCCAGCAGCTCGGACAGGGAGGCGTACAATGAGCAGTTCTTC,CASSSDREAYNEQFF
TRBJ2-5,NA,TRBD1,14,TRBV5-6,TGTGCCAGCAGCCGATTCGGGACAGGGGAGACCCAGTACTTC,CASSRFGTGETQYF
TRBJ1-5,NA,NA,15,TRBV2,TGTGCCAGCAGGGGAGGGTTGCATAGCAATCAGCCCCAGCATTTT,CASRGGLHSNQPQHF
TRBJ1-2,NA,NA,13,TRBV6-2/TRBV6-3,TGTGCCAGCAGTTACTCGGCCTACTATGGCTACACCTTC,CASSYSAYYGYTF
TRBJ2-1,NA,TRBD1,13,TRBV2,TGTGCCAGCAGTGGACAGGGTATTAATGAGCAGTTCTTC,CASSGQGINEQFF
TRBJ1-2,NA,NA,15,TRBV7-2,TGTGCCAGCAACCCCAGAGCGGCAGGGGCCCTCCCCTACACCTTC,CASNPRAAGALPYTF
TRBJ1-2,NA,NA,14,TRBV2,TGTGCCAGCACCCGGGACAATGGCCCGTATGGCTACACCTTC,CASTRDNGPYGYTF
TRBJ1-5,NA,TRBD1,16,TRBV7-9,TGTGCCAGCGCCCGGGACAGGGGGCTGAGCAATCAGCCCCAGCATTTT,CASARDRGLSNQPQHF
TRBJ2-2,NA,TRBD1,17,TRBV5-6,TGTGCCAGCAGCAGCCGAGACAGGGGGATCGGCACCGGGGAGCTGTTTTTT,CASSSRDRGIGTGELFF
TRBJ2-7,few,NA,13,TRBV7-2,TGTGCCAGCAGCCCGAGGACGTCCTACGAGCAGTACTTC,CASSPRTSYEQYF
TRBJ1-1,NA,NA,14,TRBV18,TGTGCCAGCTCACCAAAGGGGACGGGCACTGAAGCTTTCTTT,CASSPKGTGTEAFF
TRBJ2-3,NA,NA,14,TRBV10-3,TGTGCCATCAGGGAGACCGGGAGTACAGATACGCAGTATTTT,CAIRETGSTDTQYF
TRBJ2-7,NA,TRBD2,14,TRBV11-2,TGTGCCAGCAGCCCGAAGACTAGCCGCCACGAGCAGTACTTC,CASSPKTSRHEQYF
TRBJ2-3,NA,NA,13,TRBV27,TGTGCCAGCAGTGCCCGGGGCACAGATACGCAGTATTTT,CASSARGTDTQYF
TRBJ2-1,NA,NA,13,TRBV6-5,TGTGCCAGCCTAGACGGCTCCTACAATGAGCAGTTCTTC,CASLDGSYNEQFF
TRBJ2-5,NA,TRBD2,14,TRBV2,TGTGCCAGCACCCTAGCGGGGGTTCAAGAGACCCAGTACTTC,CASTLAGVQETQYF
TRBJ1-2,NA,NA,14,TRBV29-1,TGCAGCGTTGAATCCGAATCATTGAACTATGGCTACACCTTC,CSVESESLNYGYTF